Below, 18 T cell receptor beta chains from the same sample are listed, as sequenced in a study of cytomegalovirus exposure and HLA in healthy donors. Primers: 60 Vbeta forward and 13 Jbeta reverse. Repertoires were generated with immunoSEQ multiplex PCR, while TCRdb's copy carries only in-frame clones and drops some. The sample lists around 130,000 clones; more than 65% were seen once. Sequences were obtained from PBMCs. The receptors derive from a woman in her twenties or thirties in good health and CMV-seronegative.

The V and J genes are TRBV29-1 and TRBJ2-3, with D maybe TRBD2 (6 bases). The CDR3 totals 16 residues. Germline-derived CDR1 and CDR2 are SQVTM and ANQGSEA. The V and J ends lost 0 bases and 2 bases respectively, with 15 bases between them. The CDR3 DNA reads TGCAGCGTTGAAGAGGGGGGATACGGGGACACAGATACGCAGTATTTT. Encoded protein: CSVEEGGYGDTDTQYF.

This chain connects TRBV27 to TRBJ1-6, with 8 bases aligning to TRBD1. CDR3 length: 14 amino acids. With V trimmed by 4 bases and J by 9 bases, 5 bases remained unmatched. Germline CDR1 reads MNHEY; CDR2 reads SMNVEV (reference sequence). The CDR3 region is CASSYRGDGSPLHF. Written as DNA, the CDR3 is TGTGCCAGCAGTTACAGGGGGGACGGTTCACCCCTCCACTTT.

The rearrangement joins TRBV5-1 to TRBJ2-3; D call uncertain. Trimming removed 4 bases from V and 3 bases from J, with 12 bases in between. Germline V lookup: CDR1 SGHRS, CDR2 YFSETQ. CDR3 length equals 14 residues. CDR3 bases: TGCGCCAGCAGCCCTCTAGACCGGACAGATACGCAGTATTTT. Protein: CASSPLDRTDTQYF.

This sequence joins TRBV7-9 and TRBJ1-6, with 7 nucleotides matching TRBD1. Germline CDR1 reads SEHNR; CDR2 reads FQNEAQ (reference sequence). V lost 6 bases to trimming and J lost 6 bases; unmatched junction nucleotides: 8. The CDR3 extends over 15 amino acids. The CDR3 sequence is CASRPRGQPNSPLHF. The CDR3 region has the DNA TGTGCCAGCAGGCCCCGGGGACAGCCTAATTCACCCCTCCACTTT.

The chain couples TRBV10-3 to TRBJ1-5; D is possibly TRBD1 (6 bases). The CDR3 length is 13 residues. V dropped 6 bases and J dropped 7 bases, with 13 bases sitting between them. CDR1 and CDR2 (germline): ENHRY, SYGVKD. In DNA, the CDR3 is TGTGCCATCAGACAGGGTCACCGACAGCCCCAGCATTTT. Translating gives CAIRQGHRQPQHF.

The chain recombines TRBV28 with TRBJ2-5; the match to TRBD2 covers 7 bases. Germline V CDR1 and CDR2: MDHEN, SYDVKM. The CDR3 covers 14 residues. The V gene end was trimmed by 3 bases and the J gene end by 4 bases; junction bases not matched to a gene: 5. As DNA, the CDR3 is TGTGCCAGCAGTTTTGTTGCGGGGGTAGAGACCCAGTACTTC. Its protein product is CASSFVAGVETQYF.

The chain employs TRBV29-1 and TRBJ1-2; 9 nucleotides match TRBD1. Germline V lookup: CDR1 SQVTM, CDR2 ANQGSEA. The CDR3 runs to 13 residues. Trimming at V came to 4 bases and at J to 4 bases, leaving 4 bases not matched to a gene. The CDR3 coding sequence is TGCAGCGTTGGGGCGGGACAGGGCTATGGCTACACCTTC. This codes for CSVGAGQGYGYTF.

This chain joins TRBV7-8 and TRBJ1-2; D possibly corresponds to TRBD1 (6 bases). Trimming removed 1 base from V and 4 bases from J, with 13 bases in between. The germline gives CDR1 SGHVS, CDR2 FQNEAQ. CDR3 length equals 15 residues. The CDR3, as DNA: TGTGCCAGCAGCTTAGGACAGGCTGGAAGCTATGGCTACACCTTC. This codes for CASSLGQAGSYGYTF. The complete variable domain, with remaining parts taken from reference TRBV7-8 and TRBJ1-2, reads GAGVSQSPRYKVAKRGQDVALRCDPISGHVSLFWYQQALGQGPEFLTYFQNEAQLDKSGLPSDRFFAERPEGSVSTLKIQRTQQEDSAVYLCASSLGQAGSYGYTFGSGTRLTVV.

The V and J genes are TRBV9 and TRBJ2-5; 10 bases are a match to TRBD2. Germline V lookup: CDR1 SGDLS, CDR2 YYNGEE. The V gene end was trimmed by 6 bases and the J gene end by 5 bases; junction bases not matched to a gene: 10. The CDR3 spans 15 residues. CDR3 DNA sequence: TGTGCCAGCACGGCTAGCGGGGGCCATGGGGAGACCCAGTACTTC. Its translation: CASTASGGHGETQYF.

Only a few counts were recorded for this clone. V and J are TRBV6-5 and TRBJ2-4; 9 nucleotides match TRBD1. Germline values: CDR1 MNHEY, CDR2 SVGAGI. CDR3 length: 13 amino acids. The V and J ends lost 5 bases and 9 bases, in that order; junction bases with no gene match: 5. In nucleotides, the CDR3 is TGTGCCAGCAGTCCTCCGGGACAGGGCATTCAGTACTTC. Amino acid sequence: CASSPPGQGIQYF.

The rearrangement links TRBV7-3 to TRBJ2-5; a possible D gene is TRBD2 (7 bases). With 8 bases removed from V and 9 bases from J, the gap between germline ends came to 16 bases. This CDR3 contains 12 residues. Germline values: CDR1 SGHTA, CDR2 FQGTGA. The CDR3 region has the DNA TGTGCCAGCTGGGTCTTGCGGGGGCCCCAGTACTTC. Translating it yields CASWVLRGPQYF.

The chain recombines TRBV6-6 with TRBJ1-5; D possibly corresponds to TRBD1 (5 bases). V was cut by 0 bases and J by 5 bases, with 14 bases left in between. CDR3 length: 16 residues. From germline, CDR1 is MNHNY and CDR2 SVGAGI (reference sequence). The CDR3 coding sequence is TGTGCCAGCAGTTACTCGAGTGGGGCCCGGTATCAGCCCCAGCATTTT. Protein: CASSYSSGARYQPQHF.

The chain has TRBV9 and TRBJ2-2; TRBD2 aligns across 8 bases. The CDR3 is 18 amino acids. From germline, CDR1 is SGDLS and CDR2 YYNGEE. J was trimmed by 3 bases and V by 1 base; bases with no gene match: 11. The CDR3 region is CASSVPFGRGSDTGELFF. In DNA form, the CDR3 reads TGTGCCAGCAGCGTACCATTCGGGAGGGGGTCCGACACCGGGGAGCTGTTTTTT.

The chain is built from TRBV5-1 and TRBJ1-5, with a possible D match to TRBD1 (5 bases). V lost 4 bases and J 3 bases, leaving 14 bases between the germline ends. Per the germline V gene, CDR1 is SGHRS and CDR2 is YFSETQ. This CDR3 has 15 amino acids. As DNA, the CDR3 is TGCGCCAGCAGCCCCTGGGGGGGATCCAATCAGCCCCAGCATTTT. This translates into CASSPWGGSNQPQHF.

The chain couples TRBV13 to TRBJ2-7; TRBD1 matches at 7 bases. This CDR3 has 15 amino acids. Losses at the gene ends were 5 bases for V and 1 base for J; bases not matched to a gene: 8. Germline V lookup: CDR1 PRHDT, CDR2 FYEKMQ (reference sequence). CDR3 nucleotides: TGTGCCAGCAGCAGGACCGGGACAGCTTCCTACGAGCAGTACTTC. This encodes CASSRTGTASYEQYF.

The table lists this clone with a few counts. This rearrangement joins TRBV5-1 to TRBJ1-1, with D tentatively TRBD1 (5 bases). Germline V lookup: CDR1 SGHRS, CDR2 YFSETQ. The V and J ends lost 5 bases and 0 bases respectively, with 14 bases between them. The CDR3 sequence is 15 residues long. The CDR3 sequence: CASSGGDHVNTEAFF. CDR3 sequence (DNA): TGCGCCAGCAGTGGGGGGGACCATGTGAACACTGAAGCTTTCTTT.

The chain links TRBV28 to TRBJ2-7; D is possibly TRBD2 (5 bases). Germline CDR1 MDHEN, CDR2 SYDVKM. Trimming removed 5 bases at V and 3 bases at J, with 8 bases between. The CDR3 extends over 12 amino acids. The CDR3 DNA sequence: TGTGCCAGCAGTGGAGGAGTCTACGAGCAGTACTTC. Translation gives CASSGGVYEQYF.

The chain is built from TRBV2 and TRBJ1-6, with a weak D call TRBD1 (5 bases). Trimming pared 6 bases from V and 7 bases from J, leaving 22 bases between. CDR3 length: 17 residues. CDR1 and CDR2 (germline): SNHLY, FYNNEI. The DNA for the CDR3 is TGTGCCAGCAGCTTCCGCATGGTGGGGGGTGGGAATTCACCCCTCCACTTT. Translating it yields CASSFRMVGGGNSPLHF.